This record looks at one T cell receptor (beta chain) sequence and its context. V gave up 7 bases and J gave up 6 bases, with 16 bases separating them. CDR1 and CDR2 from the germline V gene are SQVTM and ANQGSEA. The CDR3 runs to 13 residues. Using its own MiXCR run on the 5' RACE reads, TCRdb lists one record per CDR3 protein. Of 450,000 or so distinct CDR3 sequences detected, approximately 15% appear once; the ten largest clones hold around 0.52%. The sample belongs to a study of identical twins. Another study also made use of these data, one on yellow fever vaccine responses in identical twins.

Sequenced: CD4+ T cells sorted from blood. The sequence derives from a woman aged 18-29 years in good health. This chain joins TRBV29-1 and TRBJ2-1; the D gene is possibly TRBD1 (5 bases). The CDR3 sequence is CSARQTPGNEQFF. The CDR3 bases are TGCAGCGCTAGACAGACCCCAGGCAATGAGCAGTTCTTC.